This TCR beta chain appears in the sequencing data of a study of regulatory T cells in long-lasting Graves disease. Arm-PCR of CDR3 regions and iRepertoire HTBI primers were used to build TCR beta libraries. TCRdb redid the calling of the multiplex PCR reads with MiXCR, one entry per CDR3 protein. The repertoire has approximately 230,000 distinct CDR3 sequences, approximately 20% of them found once; the top ten carry approximately 20%. The sample's time point: newly diagnosed GD, antithyroid drugs for less than 3 months. Making the TCR library involved RNA that had been extracted from PBMCs. All patients originated from an endocrinology department located in Xi'an, China. With regard to this clonotype: A clone one base away is much larger, so this may be a read error.

Trimming shortened V by 11 bases and J by 3 bases, and 25 bases separated the two germline ends. CDR3 length equals 16 residues. CDR1 is LNHDA, CDR2 SQIVND, per germline (reference sequence). The material sequenced was peripheral blood mononuclear cells (PBMCs), taken at new diagnosis, from a patient treated with antithyroid drugs. The chain couples TRBV19 to TRBJ2-5; D is possibly TRBD1 or TRBD2 (5 bases each). The TCR comes from a female donor with Graves disease. The CDR3 sequence: CACKTPPGPREETQYF. The CDR3 DNA reads as TGTGCCTGTAAAACACCCCCGGGACCGAGGGAAGAGACCCAGTACTTC. The complete variable domain, with remaining parts taken from reference TRBV19 and TRBJ2-5, reads DGGITQSPKYLFRKEGQNVTLSCEQNLNHDAMYWYRQDPGQGLRLIYYSQIVNDFQKGDIAEGYSVSREKKESFPLTVTSAQKNPTAFYLCACKTPPGPREETQYFGPGTRLLVL.